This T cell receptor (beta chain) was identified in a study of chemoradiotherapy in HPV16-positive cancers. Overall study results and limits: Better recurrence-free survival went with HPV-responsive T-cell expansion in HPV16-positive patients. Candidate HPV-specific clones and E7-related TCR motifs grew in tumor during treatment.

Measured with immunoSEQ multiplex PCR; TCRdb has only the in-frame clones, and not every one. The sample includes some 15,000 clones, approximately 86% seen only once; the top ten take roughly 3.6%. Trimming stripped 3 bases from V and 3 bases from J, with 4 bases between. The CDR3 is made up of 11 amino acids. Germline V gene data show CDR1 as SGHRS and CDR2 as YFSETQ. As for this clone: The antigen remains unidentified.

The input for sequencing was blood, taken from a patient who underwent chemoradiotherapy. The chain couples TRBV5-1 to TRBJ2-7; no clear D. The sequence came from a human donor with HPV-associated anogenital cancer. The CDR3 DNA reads TGCGCCAGCAGCTACGACTACGAGCAGTACTTC. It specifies CASSYDYEQYF.